These 21 T cell receptor beta chains originate from one sample sequenced in a study of cytomegalovirus exposure and HLA in healthy donors. It was with 60 Vbeta and 13 Jbeta primers that the PCR ran. Data came from immunoSEQ multiplex PCR; TCRdb stores just in-frame clones and leaves some out. The sample lists over 80,000 clones, roughly 79% occurring once. Sequencing was performed on PBMCs. Receptor source: a woman in her seventies in good health and CMV-seropositive.

The sample holds a few counts of this clone. The chain combines TRBV5-1 with TRBJ2-3; a possible D gene is TRBD2 (7 bases). The germline V gene encodes CDR1 SGHRS and CDR2 YFSETQ. The V and J ends lost 0 bases and 6 bases respectively, with 11 bases between them. This CDR3 comprises 14 residues. This CDR3 is CASSLEGGRDTQYF. Here the CDR3 DNA reads TGCGCCAGCAGCTTGGAGGGGGGGCGGGATACGCAGTATTTT.

The chain uses TRBV4-2 and TRBJ2-1; TRBD1 matches 7 bases. Germline assignment: CDR1 LGHNA and CDR2 YNFKEQ. This CDR3 contains 16 residues. The J segment lost 4 bases and the V segment lost 4 bases, leaving 10 bases of the junction unmatched. The CDR3 coding sequence is TGTGCCAGCAGCCTCCATCCCGGGACAGAATACAATGAGCAGTTCTTC. It is translated as CASSLHPGTEYNEQFF.

The chain is built from TRBV4-1 and TRBJ2-5; 7 nucleotides agree with TRBD1. CDR3 length: 16 residues. CDR1 and CDR2 from the germline V gene are MGHRA and YSYEKL. Trimming at V came to 0 bases and at J to 5 bases, leaving 9 bases not matched to a gene. The CDR3 DNA reads as TGCGCCAGCAGCCAAGATGTGACGGACAGGCGGGAGACCCAGTACTTC. Translation gives CASSQDVTDRRETQYF.

This rearrangement joins TRBV10-3 to TRBJ1-2; a weak D match, TRBD1 (6 bases). V was clipped by 6 bases and J by 8 bases, with 16 bases between them. The CDR3 is 13 residues long. CDR1 and CDR2 from the germline V gene are ENHRY and SYGVKD. CDR3 bases: TGTGCCATCAGGGTTGACAGGATTAGCGGCTACACCTTC. Its protein is CAIRVDRISGYTF.

This rearrangement joins TRBV28 to TRBJ1-1, with D unclear. The V end lost 5 bases, the J end lost 2 bases, and 3 bases lay between the germline ends. The germline V gene encodes CDR1 MDHEN and CDR2 SYDVKM. This CDR3 contains 11 residues. In nucleotides, the CDR3 is TGTGCCAGCAGTAGCAACACTGAAGCTTTCTTT. This sequence encodes CASSSNTEAFF.

The chain couples TRBV5-1 to TRBJ2-5; 7 bases align to TRBD1. Germline CDR1 reads SGHRS; CDR2 reads YFSETQ. Losses at the gene ends were 3 bases for V and 0 bases for J; bases not matched to a gene: 5. The length of the CDR3 is 15 residues. The CDR3 sequence: CASSSSGTDQETQYF. The CDR3 nucleotides are TGCGCCAGCAGCTCCTCCGGGACAGACCAAGAGACCCAGTACTTC. The whole variable domain, filled in from reference TRBV5-1 and TRBJ2-5, reads KAGVTQTPRYLIKTRGQQVTLSCSPISGHRSVSWYQQTPGQGLQFLFEYFSETQRNKGNFPGRFSGRQFSNSRSEMNVSTLELGDSALYLCASSSSGTDQETQYFGPGTRLLVL.

The chain has TRBV28 and TRBJ1-3; D remains unclear. Between the trimmed V and J ends, which lost 4 bases and 2 bases, there was a span of 12 bases. The CDR3 loop spans 15 amino acids. Germline values: CDR1 MDHEN, CDR2 SYDVKM. The CDR3 bases are TGTGCCAGCAGTTCCCCTCGGAGAACTGGAAACACCATATATTTT. Translation gives CASSSPRRTGNTIYF.

V and J are TRBV27 and TRBJ2-1; weak D call: TRBD2 (5 bases). The CDR3 has 13 residues. Germline values: CDR1 MNHEY, CDR2 SMNVEV (reference sequence). V was pared by 6 bases and J by 4 bases, with 10 bases between. CDR3 sequence reads: CASRRVSYNEQFF. As DNA, the CDR3 is TGTGCCAGCAGGCGGGTCAGTTACAATGAGCAGTTCTTC.

As concerns this clone: The germline gene is not matched at one end of the junction; a read error may be the cause. The chain uses TRBV7-3 and TRBJ2-1; TRBD2 agrees at 8 bases. CDR3 length: 15 residues. Per the germline V gene, CDR1 is SGHTA and CDR2 is FQGTGA. The CDR3: CASSLTGLGYNEQFF. CDR3 DNA: TGTGCAAGCAGCTTAACGGGACTAGGTTACAATGAGCAGTTCTTC.

The gene calls are TRBV12-5 and TRBJ2-1; TRBD2 might be the D (5 bases). V was pared by 5 bases and J by 4 bases, with 9 bases between. The CDR3 is 13 amino acids. Germline V lookup: CDR1 LGHNT, CDR2 FRNRAP. This CDR3 reads CASGGLNYNEQFF. CDR3 DNA: TGTGCTAGTGGTGGACTCAATTACAATGAGCAGTTCTTC.

The chain couples TRBV6-1 to TRBJ2-3, with 9 bases matching TRBD2. Germline-derived CDR1 and CDR2 are MNHNS and SASEGT. The CDR3 runs to 15 residues. V shed 2 bases and J 5 bases; nucleotides not matched to a gene: 5. The CDR3 DNA sequence: TGTGCCAGCAGTGAAAGCGGGAGGTGGGGAGATACGCAGTATTTT. This translates into CASSESGRWGDTQYF.

The chain employs TRBV4-3 and TRBJ1-2; perhaps TRBD1 as D (5 bases). Trimming removed 2 bases at V and 0 bases at J, with 16 bases between. The CDR3 has 17 amino acids. Germline lookup yields CDR1 LGHNA and CDR2 YSLEER. The CDR3 is CASSQNGGSAANYGYTF. CDR3 nucleotide sequence: TGCGCCAGCAGCCAAAACGGGGGGTCAGCAGCTAACTATGGCTACACCTTC.

V and J are TRBV19 and TRBJ2-5; 13 bases are shared with TRBD2. The J segment lost 4 bases and the V segment lost 10 bases, leaving 3 bases of the junction unmatched. Germline CDR1 reads LNHDA; CDR2 reads SQIVND (reference sequence). CDR3 length equals 13 residues. The CDR3 here is CATRLAGGETQYF. The CDR3 nucleotides are TGTGCCACGCGACTAGCGGGAGGAGAGACCCAGTACTTC.

The chain joins TRBV5-1 to TRBJ2-3; no definite D call. The ends were cut back, 1 base at V and 2 bases at J, with 14 bases in the middle. Germline assignment: CDR1 SGHRS and CDR2 YFSETQ. This CDR3 contains 16 residues. This CDR3 reads CASSLSATSDTDTQYF. The CDR3 nucleotides are TGCGCCAGCAGCTTGAGCGCTACCTCTGACACAGATACGCAGTATTTT.

V and J are TRBV10-3 and TRBJ1-3; TRBD1 matches at 7 bases. The germline V gene encodes CDR1 ENHRY and CDR2 SYGVKD. This CDR3 is built from 13 residues. V was clipped by 10 bases and J by 4 bases; unmatched bases: 7. The CDR3 nucleotides read TGTGCCACCGCCGACAGGGCGGGAAACACCATATATTTT. Translating it yields CATADRAGNTIYF.

The chain recombines TRBV11-2 with TRBJ1-4, with a tentative D call TRBD1 (6 bases). Germline assignment: CDR1 SGHAT and CDR2 FQNNGV. V was shortened by 6 bases and J by 6 bases, with 20 bases between the two germline ends. This CDR3 has 16 residues. The CDR3 DNA reads as TGTGCCAGCAGATCTATGGATGTGAGGGGGTATGAAAAACTGTTTTTT. Translated, it gives CASRSMDVRGYEKLFF.

The J gene is TRBJ2-7, the V gene TRBV7-9; D perhaps matches TRBD2 (6 bases). The V and J ends lost 5 bases and 4 bases respectively, with 15 bases between them. Germline V gene sequence: CDR1 SEHNR, CDR2 FQNEAQ (reference sequence). The CDR3 has 14 amino acids. CDR3 sequence (DNA): TGTGCCAGCAGCCCCAGTAGGAGGGTTTACGAGCAGTACTTC. It translates to CASSPSRRVYEQYF. Supplemented by reference TRBV7-9 and TRBJ2-7, the full variable domain reads DTGVSQNPRHKITKRGQNVTFRCDPISEHNRLYWYRQTLGQGPEFLTYFQNEAQLEKSRLLSDRFSAERPKGSFSTLEIQRTEQGDSAMYLCASSPSRRVYEQYFGPGTRLTVT.

The genes are TRBV4-3 and TRBJ2-3, with TRBD2 matching 7 bases. The CDR3 spans 17 residues. The V segment lost 0 bases and the J segment 3 bases; nucleotides outside the gene matches: 9. CDR1 and CDR2 (germline): LGHNA, YSLEER. The CDR3 here is CASSQDIPGGRTDTQYF. DNA for the CDR3: TGCGCCAGCAGCCAAGATATCCCCGGGGGGAGAACAGATACGCAGTATTTT.

The chain's CDR3 is CASSAPTGQGVVGEQFF. CDR3 DNA: TGTGCCAGTAGCGCTCCCACGGGACAGGGCGTCGTCGGGGAGCAGTTCTTC. The rearrangement uses TRBV19 and TRBJ2-1; 9 bases are a match to TRBD1. The CDR3 is 17 residues long. CDR1 LNHDA and CDR2 SQIVND come from the germline V gene (reference sequence). V dropped 6 bases and J dropped 10; count of bases not matched to a gene: 19.

The V call is TRBV11-2, the J call TRBJ2-7; a possible D gene is TRBD2 (5 bases). The CDR3 extends over 13 amino acids. Trimming stripped 5 bases from V and 5 bases from J, with 13 bases between. Germline CDR1 and CDR2: SGHAT and FQNNGV. The CDR3 spells CASSPGLRHEQYF. The CDR3 DNA follows: TGTGCCAGCAGCCCGGGATTAAGGCACGAGCAGTACTTC.

The chain is built from TRBV5-5 and TRBJ2-7; TRBD1 aligns across 10 bases. This CDR3 has 14 residues. J was trimmed by 3 bases and V by 0 bases; bases with no gene match: 0. Per the germline V gene, CDR1 is SGHKS and CDR2 is YYEKEE (reference sequence). The CDR3 protein is CASSLGTGGYEQYF. Here the CDR3 DNA reads TGTGCCAGCAGCTTGGGGACAGGGGGCTACGAGCAGTACTTC.